The T cell receptor (beta chain) described here comes from a study of T cell repertoires in cytomegalovirus infection. In the study overall: Matching HLA type and CMV infection were both indicated by public TCR beta signatures. Whole-study results and caveats: Predominance within the ex vivo response was attributable to HLA-C-restricted CMV-specific TCR beta clonotypes.

Trimming shortened V by 4 bases and J by 6 bases, and 17 bases separated the two germline ends. The CDR3 contains 15 residues. About this clonotype itself: Its antigen remains unidentified.

TCRdb redid the calling of the reads with MiXCR, one entry per CDR3 protein. The sample records about 230,000 distinct CDR3 sequences, approximately 22% being singletons. The TCR was taken from a human donor in good health (CMV status not recorded). Some clones in this sample may be carry-over from other donors' samples. V is TRBV12-3 or TRBV12-4 and J is TRBJ2-3; D tentatively reads TRBD1 or TRBD2 (5 bases each). The sequencing input was CD8+ T cells from PBMCs. CDR3: CASSWTGTQGDTQYF. The CDR3, as DNA: TGTGCCAGCAGTTGGACCGGGACCCAGGGTGATACGCAGTATTTT.